This is a list of T cell receptor beta chains from one sample in a study of blood T cell repertoires in COVID-19. Method: immunoSEQ multiplex PCR; TCRdb's copy keeps in-frame clones and lacks some. Altogether about 250,000 clones are present, about 79% being singletons, with the ten largest covering about 8.1%. Sequenced sample: peripheral blood. All receptors come from a man at least 80 years old with acute or convalescent COVID-19. CDR3s include the opening cysteine and the closing phenylalanine or tryptophan. A D gene is named only where the DNA matches it firmly. Only some rows state a clone size, as once, few, many or a class for expanded clones.

>TRBJ1-5|NA|TRBV29-1|NA
CSVGQVGNQPQHF
TGCAGCGTTGGACAGGTCGGCAATCAGCCCCAGCATTTT
>TRBJ1-6|NA|TRBV7-8|few
CASSLASPANSPLHF
TGTGCCAGCAGCTTAGCCTCCCCAGCGAATTCACCCCTCCACTTT
>TRBJ2-2|NA|TRBV5-1|NA
CASSPRQTTGELFF
TGCGCCAGCAGCCCGAGACAGACCACCGGGGAGCTGTTTTTT
>TRBJ1-1|NA|TRBV6-1|NA
CASSVAPLGQNTEAFF
TGTGCCAGCAGTGTTGCACCCCTCGGACAGAACACTGAAGCTTTCTTT
>TRBJ1-1|TRBD1|TRBV2|NA
CASSSTGGAMGTEAFF
TGTGCCAGCAGCTCGACAGGGGGCGCGATGGGGACTGAAGCTTTCTTT
>TRBJ1-2|TRBD1|TRBV5-1|NA
CASSLVGDSYYGYTF
TGCGCCAGCAGCTTGGTCGGGGACAGTTACTATGGCTACACCTTC
>TRBJ1-2|TRBD1|TRBV11-2|NA
CASSLATGGWYGYTF
TGTGCCAGCAGCTTAGCCACAGGGGGATGGTATGGCTACACCTTC
>TRBJ2-7|TRBD1|TRBV5-1|NA
CASSIGPRDRDYEQYF
TGCGCCAGCAGCATTGGCCCCCGGGACAGGGACTACGAGCAGTACTTC
>TRBJ1-1|TRBD1|TRBV6-5|NA
CASSYGDRLNTEAFF
TGTGCCAGCAGTTACGGGGACAGGTTGAACACTGAAGCTTTCTTT
>TRBJ1-5|NA|TRBV5-1|once
CASSLDISNQPQHF
TGCGCCAGCAGCTTGGATATTAGCAATCAGCCCCAGCATTTT
>TRBJ1-2|TRBD1|TRBV5-6|NA
CASSPPVGTGGGYTF
TGTGCCAGCAGCCCCCCAGTCGGGACAGGGGGTGGCTACACCTTC
>TRBJ1-1|NA|TRBV5-4|NA
CASSPSFGGTEAFF
TGTGCCAGCAGCCCGAGTTTCGGGGGCACTGAAGCTTTCTTT
>TRBJ1-2|TRBD1|TRBV5-6|NA
CASSRGQLYGYTF
TGTGCCAGCAGCCGGGGACAGCTCTATGGCTACACCTTC
>TRBJ1-2|NA|TRBV30|NA
CAWSSLRANYGYTF
TGTGCCTGGAGTTCACTACGGGCTAACTATGGCTACACCTTC
>TRBJ1-2|NA|TRBV5-1|few
CASSLVAGINYGYTF
TGCGCCAGCAGCTTGGTGGCAGGGATCAACTATGGCTACACCTTC
>TRBJ2-1|NA|TRBV3-1/TRBV3-2|NA
CASSQGLLGAYEQFF
TGTGCCAGCAGCCAAGGTCTCCTGGGGGCTTATGAGCAGTTCTTC
>TRBJ2-3|NA|TRBV24-1|NA
CATSDRIAAGLHTDTQYF
TGTGCCACCAGTGACCGCATAGCGGCGGGACTTCACACAGATACGCAGTATTTT
>TRBJ2-1|NA|TRBV15|NA
CATSRMGSGASSYNEQFF
TGTGCCACCAGCAGGATGGGTAGCGGAGCCAGCTCCTACAATGAGCAGTTCTTC
>TRBJ2-3|NA|TRBV7-9|few
CASSKYTDTQYF
TGTGCCAGCAGCAAATACACAGATACGCAGTATTTT
>TRBJ2-3|TRBD2|TRBV10-3|NA
CAISSGSGTDTQYF
TGTGCCATCAGTAGCGGGAGCGGCACAGATACGCAGTATTTT
>TRBJ2-1|NA|TRBV4-2|NA
CASSPTGTPSSYNEQFF
TGTGCCAGCAGTCCAACCGGGACACCTAGCTCCTACAATGAGCAGTTCTTC
>TRBJ1-5|NA|TRBV19|few
CASSISGRGRNQPQHF
TGTGCCAGTAGTATTTCGGGCAGGGGAAGGAATCAGCCCCAGCATTTT
>TRBJ1-2|NA|TRBV18|NA
CASSPSGSRGGYTF
TGTGCCAGCTCACCGTCCGGTTCCAGAGGGGGCTACACCTTC
>TRBJ2-7|NA|TRBV27|NA
CASSFGYEQYF
TGTGCCAGCAGTTTCGGCTACGAGCAGTACTTC
>TRBJ1-5|TRBD1|TRBV18|few
CASSARQGTGRNQPQHF
TGTGCCAGCTCAGCGCGACAGGGGACGGGGCGAAATCAGCCCCAGCATTTT
>TRBJ2-3|TRBD2|TRBV4-2|NA
CASSQVRTSGTDTQYF
TGTGCCAGCAGCCAAGTAAGGACTAGCGGGACAGATACGCAGTATTTT
>TRBJ2-1|NA|TRBV11-2|NA
CASSLVISYNEQFF
TGTGCCAGCAGCTTAGTTATCTCCTACAATGAGCAGTTCTTC
>TRBJ2-5|NA|TRBV19|NA
CASSSKAGARKTQYF
TGTGCCAGTAGTTCTAAAGCAGGGGCCAGGAAGACCCAGTACTTC
>TRBJ1-5|TRBD1|TRBV18|NA
CASSPRTGMDQPQHF
TGTGCCAGCTCACCACGGACAGGTATGGATCAGCCCCAGCATTTT
>TRBJ1-1|TRBD1|TRBV2|once
CASSGDRGNTEAFF
TGTGCCAGCAGTGGGGACAGGGGGAACACTGAAGCTTTCTTT
>TRBJ1-1|TRBD1|TRBV25-1|NA
CASSESGTGGNTEAFF
TGTGCCAGCAGTGAATCAGGGACAGGGGGCAACACTGAAGCTTTCTTT
>TRBJ1-1|TRBD1|TRBV18|NA
CASSGRTGVNTEAFF
TGTGCCAGCTCAGGTCGGACAGGAGTTAACACTGAAGCTTTCTTT
>TRBJ1-3|NA|TRBV5-8|NA
CASSSPEAGNTIYF
TGTGCCAGCAGCTCCCCTGAGGCTGGAAACACCATATATTTT
>TRBJ1-2|TRBD1|TRBV4-1|NA
CASSPLNPGQTRYYGYTF
TGCGCCAGCAGCCCACTTAACCCGGGACAGACCCGGTACTATGGCTACACCTTC
>TRBJ1-5|NA|TRBV2|NA
CASSVGIGFQPQHF
TGTGCCAGCAGTGTGGGTATCGGGTTCCAGCCCCAGCATTTT
>TRBJ1-3|TRBD1|TRBV19|NA
CASTLSGGVLSGNTIYF
TGTGCCAGTACCCTTTCAGGGGGTGTCCTCTCTGGAAACACCATATATTTT